These 23 T cell receptor beta chains were all obtained from the same sample, sequenced in a study of cytomegalovirus exposure and HLA in healthy donors. The study ran its PCR with 60 Vbeta and 13 Jbeta primers. Using immunoSEQ multiplex PCR, the repertoire was profiled, and TCRdb retains in-frame clones only, with some absent. Of 100,000 or so clones in the sample, over 70% were seen once. Sequenced input: PBMCs. These receptors were taken from a male donor in good health and CMV-seronegative.

The chain joins TRBV11-2 to TRBJ2-3; D is unresolved. Trimming cost V 4 bases and J 0 bases, with 17 bases left between them. The germline V gene has CDR1 SGHAT and CDR2 FQNNGV. The CDR3 consists of 17 residues. The CDR3 is CASSWKRFTKSTDTQYF. The CDR3 nucleotides are TGTGCCAGCAGCTGGAAACGGTTCACTAAGAGCACAGATACGCAGTATTTT.

This clone occurred a few times. The chain carries TRBV1 and TRBJ2-1; the table names TRBD2, a call not compared with the DNA. TRBV1 is classified as a pseudogene. The CDR3 is 15 amino acids. The CDR3 here is CTSSQGSRDYNEQFF. CDR3 in DNA: TGCACCAGCAGCCAGGGCTCGCGGGACTACAATGAGCAGTTCTTC.

The chain carries TRBV4-1 and TRBJ1-4, with a weak D call TRBD1 (5 bases). The CDR3 has 14 amino acids. Trimming stripped 3 bases from V and 5 bases from J, with 10 bases between. The V gene's germline CDR1 is MGHRA and CDR2 YSYEKL. The CDR3 spells CASSQGLANEKLFF. In DNA, the CDR3 is TGCGCCAGCAGCCAGGGACTGGCGAATGAAAAACTGTTTTTT.

This chain joins TRBV9 and TRBJ2-5, with a possible D match to TRBD1 (5 bases). This CDR3 is built from 14 residues. Per germline, CDR1 SGDLS and CDR2 YYNGEE. V dropped 3 bases and J dropped 4 bases, with 13 bases sitting between them. CDR3 loop: CASSARVFGETQYF. The CDR3 nucleotides are TGTGCCAGCAGCGCCAGGGTTTTCGGAGAGACCCAGTACTTC.

This clone was seen a few times. The chain recombines TRBV30 with TRBJ2-3; D might be TRBD1 (6 bases). The V and J ends lost 1 base and 2 bases respectively, with 10 bases between them. CDR3 length equals 14 residues. Germline V gene data show CDR1 as GTSNPN and CDR2 as SVGIG (reference sequence). CDR3 protein: CAWSGRGDTDTQYF. The CDR3 DNA reads TGTGCCTGGAGTGGCAGGGGCGACACAGATACGCAGTATTTT.

This clone showed up many times. V usage is TRBV4-2 and J usage is TRBJ2-7; TRBD2 matches 7 bases. The CDR3 is made up of 13 amino acids. The J segment lost 4 bases and the V segment lost 2 bases, leaving 2 bases of the junction unmatched. Germline lookup yields CDR1 LGHNA and CDR2 YNFKEQ. Here the CDR3 DNA reads TGTGCCAGCAGCCAAAGACTAGCTTACGAGCAGTACTTC. This encodes CASSQRLAYEQYF.

As regards this clone: The same CDR3 can be traced to other DNA sequences in this sample. The genes are TRBV11-3 and TRBJ1-1; 8 nucleotides agree with TRBD1. With V trimmed by 6 bases and J by 4 bases, 4 bases remained unmatched. The length of the CDR3 is 13 residues. The germline V gene has CDR1 SGHNT and CDR2 YENEEA. CDR3 sequence (DNA): TGTGCCAGCAGTTTTACAGGGGGCACTGAAGCTTTCTTT. It yields the protein CASSFTGGTEAFF. Full variable domain (outside the CDR3, taken from reference TRBV11-3 and TRBJ1-1): EAGVVQSPRYKIIEKKQPVAFWCNPISGHNTLYWYLQNLGQGPELLIRYENEEAVDDSQLPKDRFSAERLKGVDSTLKIQPAELGDSAVYLCASSFTGGTEAFFGQGTRLTVV.

The chain carries TRBV10-3 and TRBJ2-3, with TRBD2 as a possible D gene (5 bases). Trimming removed 11 bases from V and 0 bases from J, with 18 bases in between. The CDR3 is made up of 15 amino acids. The germline V gene has CDR1 ENHRY and CDR2 SYGVKD. The CDR3 is CALWAGGTSTDTQYF. DNA of the CDR3: TGTGCCCTTTGGGCGGGCGGCACTAGCACAGATACGCAGTATTTT.

CDR3 sequence reads: CASRGRAGGRTDTQYF. CDR3 DNA: TGTGCCAGCAGGGGCCGAGCGGGAGGAAGGACAGATACGCAGTATTTT. This sequence joins TRBV11-3 and TRBJ2-3, with 9 bases matching TRBD2. The J segment lost 3 bases and the V segment lost 6 bases, leaving 10 bases of the junction unmatched. The CDR3 is 16 residues long. From germline, CDR1 is SGHNT and CDR2 YENEEA.

The chain has TRBV5-4 and TRBJ2-1, with D possibly TRBD2 on 8 matching bases. Germline values: CDR1 SGHNT, CDR2 YYREEE (reference sequence). V dropped 9 bases and J dropped 9 bases, with 28 bases sitting between them. The CDR3 is 16 amino acids. The CDR3, as DNA: TGTGCCACTTCTCCAGGGGGAAGCGGGAGTTCAGTTGAGCAGTTCTTC. Protein product: CATSPGGSGSSVEQFF.

The genes are TRBV28 and TRBJ2-7; 7 bases align to TRBD1. CDR1 MDHEN and CDR2 SYDVKM come from the germline V gene. V was clipped by 3 bases and J by 6 bases; unmatched bases: 8. This CDR3 has 14 residues. The CDR3 reads CASSFLGQVVEQYF. In nucleotides, the CDR3 is TGTGCCAGCAGTTTTCTAGGACAGGTGGTCGAGCAGTACTTC.

As to this clone: One junction end disagrees with the germline gene, perhaps due to a read error. The chain uses TRBV20-1 and TRBJ2-7, with 10 bases aligning to TRBD2. The CDR3 loop spans 11 amino acids. The germline V gene has CDR1 DFQATT and CDR2 SNEGSKA (reference sequence). In nucleotides, the CDR3 is TGCAGTGTGCAAGCGGGAGGGCACCCTCACTTC. Translating it yields CSVQAGGHPHF.

V is TRBV28 and J is TRBJ2-5; 7 bases are a match to TRBD2. Germline V lookup: CDR1 MDHEN, CDR2 SYDVKM. CDR3 length: 15 amino acids. V lost 6 bases and J lost 2; bases outside the gene matches: 9. The DNA of the CDR3 is TGTGCCAGCAGCCGAACGGGAGGTGTACAAGAGACCCAGTACTTC. Translation gives CASSRTGGVQETQYF.

The chain is built from TRBV7-9 and TRBJ2-2, with 9 nucleotides matching TRBD1. The CDR3 has 14 residues. The ends lost 4 bases at V and 7 bases at J; junction bases unmatched: 4. Germline V CDR1 and CDR2: SEHNR, FQNEAQ (reference sequence). The CDR3 DNA sequence: TGTGCCAGCAGCTCACAGGGGGCGGGCGGGGAGCTGTTTTTT. Its protein product is CASSSQGAGGELFF.

J is TRBJ2-7 and V is TRBV14; no clear D. V lost 2 bases and J lost 3, with 2 bases in between. Germline loops: CDR1 SGHDN, CDR2 FVKESK. CDR3 length equals 11 residues. The CDR3 loop reads CASSQYYEQYF. The CDR3 bases are TGTGCCAGCAGCCAATACTACGAGCAGTACTTC.

This chain uses TRBV16 with TRBJ2-1; TRBD1 agrees at 8 bases. This CDR3 is 15 amino acids long. The ends lost 0 bases at V and 10 bases at J; junction bases unmatched: 8. Germline V gene sequence: CDR1 KGHSY, CDR2 FQNENV. The CDR3 nucleotides read TGTGCCAGCAGCCAATCGACAGGACAGGGCAGAGAGCAGTTCTTC. Its translation: CASSQSTGQGREQFF.

This clone was observed a few times. Different DNA sequences within this sample yield the same CDR3. The chain has TRBV5-1 and TRBJ2-7; unclear D gene. Germline CDR1 and CDR2: SGHRS and YFSETQ. CDR3 length: 11 residues. Deletions cut 0 bases from V and 6 bases from J, with 4 bases between. This CDR3 is CASSLASEQYF. In nucleotides, the CDR3 is TGCGCCAGCAGCTTGGCGAGCGAGCAGTACTTC.

The chain links TRBV9 to TRBJ1-2, with D tentatively TRBD1 (5 bases). Germline CDR1 is SGDLS and CDR2 is YYNGEE. The V end lost 2 bases, the J end lost 1 base, and 12 bases lay between the germline ends. This CDR3 spans 15 amino acids. CDR3 DNA sequence: TGTGCCAGCAGCGTGGGAACCAGGGATAACTATGGCTACACCTTC. Amino acids: CASSVGTRDNYGYTF. Filled out from reference TRBV9 and TRBJ1-2, the complete variable domain reads DSGVTQTPKHLITATGQRVTLRCSPRSGDLSVYWYQQSLDQGLQFLIQYYNGEERAKGNILERFSAQQFPDLHSELNLSSLELGDSALYFCASSVGTRDNYGYTFGSGTRLTVV.

The chain combines TRBV19 with TRBJ2-7; TRBD1 aligns across 10 bases. With V trimmed by 5 bases and J by 6 bases, 4 bases remained unmatched. The CDR3 has 13 residues. CDR1 and CDR2 (germline): LNHDA, SQIVND (reference sequence). The CDR3 DNA follows: TGTGCCAGTAGTTTGGGACAGGGGACCGAGCAGTACTTC. It codes for CASSLGQGTEQYF.

The V and J genes are TRBV19 and TRBJ2-5; weak D call: TRBD2 (5 bases). V lost 1 base, J lost 5 bases, and 17 bases lay in between. Per germline, CDR1 LNHDA and CDR2 SQIVND (reference sequence). The CDR3 length is 16 residues. This chain's CDR3 is CASSIGGKFRRETQYF. The DNA of the CDR3 is TGTGCCAGTAGTATAGGCGGTAAGTTCCGGAGGGAGACCCAGTACTTC.

The genes are TRBV30 and TRBJ2-3; 9 bases match TRBD1. V lost 5 bases to trimming and J lost 2 bases; unmatched junction nucleotides: 5. The CDR3 totals 14 residues. CDR1 GTSNPN and CDR2 SVGIG come from the germline V gene (reference sequence). The CDR3 protein is CAWGQGLTTDTQYF. In DNA form, the CDR3 reads TGTGCCTGGGGACAGGGGCTAACCACAGATACGCAGTATTTT.

In its sample, this clone was seen once. The rearrangement joins TRBV29-1 to TRBJ1-2, with D perhaps TRBD1 (5 bases). CDR1 is SQVTM and CDR2 is ANQGSEA in the germline V gene. The CDR3 has 12 amino acids. V lost 1 base and J lost 12, with 15 bases in between. The CDR3 region has the DNA TGCAGCGTTGAAGGGCGGGGCAGGGCCCACACCTTC. This translates into CSVEGRGRAHTF.

V gene TRBV6-5 combines with J gene TRBJ2-3; 9 positions agree with TRBD2. Germline trimming cut 4 bases from V and 0 bases from J; bases unmatched to any gene: 5. From germline, CDR1 is MNHEY and CDR2 SVGAGI. This CDR3 comprises 16 residues. CDR3 bases: TGTGCCAGCAGTTGGGCTAGCGGGGTTAGCACAGATACGCAGTATTTT. Residues: CASSWASGVSTDTQYF.